This T cell receptor (beta chain) was sequenced for a study of blood T cell repertoires in COVID-19. Germline CDR1 and CDR2: KGHDR and SFDVKD. V lost 2 bases and J 6 bases, leaving 13 bases between the germline ends. This CDR3 has 15 amino acids. This clone was seen a single time. Under the authors' procedure: Researchers report that nucleated cell counts were estimated from reference gene primer amplification. Data came from immunoSEQ multiplex PCR; TCRdb stores just in-frame clones and leaves some out. V, J and clone size were drawn from that table, and D and trimming were deduced from the DNA. This sample has some 77,000 clones, with roughly 80% found just once.

The sample comprised peripheral blood. The sequence came from a woman aged 60-75 years with acute or convalescent COVID-19. The chain couples TRBV24-1 to TRBJ2-1; TRBD2 might be the D (6 bases). CDR3 bases: TGTGCCACCAGTGATTCGGGAGAGTGGGTCAATGAGCAGTTCTTC. The encoded protein is CATSDSGEWVNEQFF.